This T cell receptor (beta chain) was profiled in a study of early T cells in non-severe SARS-CoV-2 infection. V lost 7 bases, J lost 4 bases, and 4 bases stayed unmatched. The CDR3 has 12 residues. The germline CDR1 and CDR2 sequences are SQVTM and ANQGSEA. This clonotype appeared many times. The TCR library protocol attached unique molecular identifiers to the individual cDNA molecules. In TCRdb, the 5' RACE reads were re-called with MiXCR into one record per CDR3 protein. Of over 55,000 distinct CDR3 sequences in the sample, about 10% were seen once. What was sequenced was whole blood. The chain links TRBV29-1 to TRBJ1-3, with TRBD1 matching over 7 bases. The clonotype originates from an adult who was a healthcare worker with PCR-confirmed SARS-CoV-2 infection or an uninfected control (not recorded which). Here the CDR3 reads CSAKGQGNTIYF. The CDR3 region has the DNA TGCAGCGCGAAGGGACAGGGAAACACCATATATTTT.